These T cell receptor beta chains were read from a single sample in a study of a mutant IDH1 vaccine in newly diagnosed glioma. Their antigen targets remain unknown. Libraries were prepared by immunoSEQ multiplex PCR; TCRdb keeps only in-frame clonotypes and omits some of them. The sample lists fewer than 70,000 clones, over 75% occurring once. Specimen: PBMCs, collected from a glioma patient whose treatment included an IDH1 peptide vaccine. These receptors all come from a middle-aged man with glioma. Both conserved end residues are part of each CDR3. The D gene is left open where the match is weak. A clone size is listed for some rows: how often the clone was seen (once, few, many), or a class if it is expanded.

d_call: NA
j_call: TRBJ1-5
v_call: TRBV25-1
clone_size: NA
cdr3_aa: CASRGRNNQPQHF
cdr3_nt: TGTGCCAGCAGGGGGAGGAACAATCAGCCCCAGCATTTT

d_call: TRBD2
j_call: TRBJ2-5
v_call: TRBV7-8
clone_size: NA
cdr3_aa: CASSLASGIRGQETQYF
cdr3_nt: TGTGCCAGCAGCTTGGCTAGCGGGATAAGGGGACAAGAGACCCAGTACTTC

d_call: NA
j_call: TRBJ2-2
v_call: TRBV19
clone_size: NA
cdr3_aa: CASGQGRTGELFF
cdr3_nt: TGTGCCAGTGGTCAGGGGCGGACCGGGGAGCTGTTTTTT

d_call: NA
j_call: TRBJ1-2
v_call: TRBV27
clone_size: NA
cdr3_aa: CASRARGVVGYTF
cdr3_nt: TGTGCCAGCAGGGCCAGAGGGGTGGTTGGCTACACCTTC

d_call: NA
j_call: TRBJ2-2
v_call: TRBV7-2
clone_size: NA
cdr3_aa: CASSLTGGNTGELFF
cdr3_nt: TGTGCCAGCAGCCTGACAGGTGGTAACACCGGGGAGCTGTTTTTT

d_call: TRBD1
j_call: TRBJ2-3
v_call: TRBV6-5
clone_size: NA
cdr3_aa: CASSYSRGWTDTQYF
cdr3_nt: TGTGCCAGCAGTTACTCCAGGGGGTGGACAGATACGCAGTATTTT

d_call: NA
j_call: TRBJ1-5
v_call: TRBV2
clone_size: NA
cdr3_aa: CASSDSMRGRQPQHF
cdr3_nt: TGTGCCAGCAGTGACTCTATGCGGGGGCGCCAGCCCCAGCATTTT

d_call: NA
j_call: TRBJ2-1
v_call: TRBV5-6
clone_size: NA
cdr3_aa: CASSFGRGITNEQFF
cdr3_nt: TGTGCCAGCAGCTTCGGCAGGGGTATCACTAATGAGCAGTTCTTC

d_call: TRBD1
j_call: TRBJ2-7
v_call: TRBV2
clone_size: once
cdr3_aa: CASSRTDAGTGGLEQYF
cdr3_nt: TGTGCCAGCAGCCGCACCGACGCCGGGACAGGGGGCTTGGAGCAGTACTTC

d_call: NA
j_call: TRBJ1-1
v_call: TRBV6-1
clone_size: NA
cdr3_aa: CASLPKRGADTEAFF
cdr3_nt: TGTGCCAGCCTACCGAAACGGGGGGCCGACACTGAAGCTTTCTTT

d_call: TRBD1
j_call: TRBJ2-7
v_call: TRBV29-1
clone_size: NA
cdr3_aa: CSTGQGAEQYF
cdr3_nt: TGCAGCACGGGACAGGGTGCCGAGCAGTACTTC

d_call: TRBD2
j_call: TRBJ2-5
v_call: TRBV11-2
clone_size: NA
cdr3_aa: CASSPLAGGQETQYF
cdr3_nt: TGTGCCAGCAGCCCCCTAGCGGGGGGCCAAGAGACCCAGTACTTC

d_call: TRBD1
j_call: TRBJ2-1
v_call: TRBV6-1
clone_size: NA
cdr3_aa: CASSEVAEARGQGRNEQFF
cdr3_nt: TGTGCCAGCAGTGAAGTTGCTGAGGCGAGGGGACAGGGGAGAAATGAGCAGTTCTTC

d_call: NA
j_call: TRBJ2-5
v_call: TRBV15
clone_size: NA
cdr3_aa: CATSRDSGLWAQETQYF
cdr3_nt: TGTGCCACCAGCAGAGATAGCGGACTTTGGGCTCAAGAGACCCAGTACTTC

d_call: TRBD2
j_call: TRBJ2-1
v_call: TRBV6-1
clone_size: NA
cdr3_aa: CASRLAGLYNEQFF
cdr3_nt: TGTGCCAGCAGACTAGCGGGGTTATACAATGAGCAGTTCTTC

d_call: TRBD1
j_call: TRBJ2-5
v_call: TRBV14
clone_size: NA
cdr3_aa: CASSRGDRGRVKETQYF
cdr3_nt: TGTGCCAGCAGCCGTGGGGACAGGGGGCGCGTAAAAGAGACCCAGTACTTC

d_call: NA
j_call: TRBJ2-2
v_call: TRBV19
clone_size: NA
cdr3_aa: CASSMGRPGELFF
cdr3_nt: TGTGCCAGTAGTATGGGCCGTCCCGGGGAGCTGTTTTTT

d_call: NA
j_call: TRBJ2-6
v_call: TRBV5-1
clone_size: NA
cdr3_aa: CASSLDGVPGANVLTF
cdr3_nt: TGCGCCAGCAGCTTGGATGGGGTACCCGGGGCCAACGTCCTGACTTTC

d_call: NA
j_call: TRBJ1-6
v_call: TRBV6-1
clone_size: NA
cdr3_aa: CASSERGQRNSPLHF
cdr3_nt: TGTGCCAGCAGTGAACGAGGACAGAGGAATTCACCCCTCCACTTT

d_call: NA
j_call: TRBJ2-5
v_call: TRBV4-1
clone_size: once
cdr3_aa: CASSQVDRSYETQYF
cdr3_nt: TGCGCCAGCAGCCAAGTAGACAGGTCCTATGAGACCCAGTACTTC

d_call: TRBD1
j_call: TRBJ2-5
v_call: TRBV7-3
clone_size: NA
cdr3_aa: CASSLTGTGGETQYF
cdr3_nt: TGTGCCAGCAGCTTAACCGGGACAGGTGGGGAGACCCAGTACTTC

d_call: NA
j_call: TRBJ2-6
v_call: TRBV21-1
clone_size: NA
cdr3_aa: CASSKGGSGANVLTF
cdr3_nt: TGTGCCAGCAGCAAAGGCGGTTCTGGGGCCAACGTCCTGACTTTC

d_call: NA
j_call: TRBJ2-2
v_call: TRBV7-2
clone_size: NA
cdr3_aa: CASSQNSGATNTGELFF
cdr3_nt: TGTGCCAGCAGCCAAAATTCCGGGGCAACGAACACCGGGGAGCTGTTTTTT

d_call: NA
j_call: TRBJ1-3
v_call: TRBV5-8
clone_size: NA
cdr3_aa: CASSWGGPGGGNTIYF
cdr3_nt: TGTGCCAGCAGCTGGGGAGGGCCCGGAGGAGGAAACACCATATATTTT

d_call: TRBD1
j_call: TRBJ2-3
v_call: TRBV25-1
clone_size: NA
cdr3_aa: CASSDQHGTGGTDTQYF
cdr3_nt: TGTGCCAGCAGTGACCAACACGGGACAGGGGGCACAGATACGCAGTATTTT

d_call: NA
j_call: TRBJ1-3
v_call: TRBV28
clone_size: NA
cdr3_aa: CASSGPRGREGNTIYF
cdr3_nt: TGTGCCAGCAGCGGACCCCGGGGGCGGGAGGGAAACACCATATATTTT

d_call: TRBD2
j_call: TRBJ2-6
v_call: TRBV30
clone_size: NA
cdr3_aa: CAWSVMGGVRANVLTF
cdr3_nt: TGTGCCTGGAGTGTAATGGGAGGGGTTAGGGCCAACGTCCTGACTTTC

d_call: NA
j_call: TRBJ2-6
v_call: TRBV19
clone_size: NA
cdr3_aa: CASDRRSGANVLTF
cdr3_nt: TGTGCCTCAGATCGGCGCTCTGGGGCCAACGTCCTGACTTTC

d_call: NA
j_call: TRBJ1-4
v_call: TRBV2
clone_size: NA
cdr3_aa: CASTGVTNEKLFF
cdr3_nt: TGTGCCAGCACAGGGGTCACTAATGAAAAACTGTTTTTT